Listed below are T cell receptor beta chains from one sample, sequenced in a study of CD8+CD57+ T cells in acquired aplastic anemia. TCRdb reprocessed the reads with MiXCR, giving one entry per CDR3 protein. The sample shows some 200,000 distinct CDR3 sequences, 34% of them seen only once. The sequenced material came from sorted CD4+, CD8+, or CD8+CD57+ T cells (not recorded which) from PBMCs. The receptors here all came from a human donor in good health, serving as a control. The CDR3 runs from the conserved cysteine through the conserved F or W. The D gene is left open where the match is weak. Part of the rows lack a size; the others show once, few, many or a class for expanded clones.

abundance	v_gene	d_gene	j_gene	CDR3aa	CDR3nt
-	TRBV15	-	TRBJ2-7	CATSRDLQYEQYF	TGTGCCACCAGCAGAGACCTTCAGTACGAGCAGTACTTC
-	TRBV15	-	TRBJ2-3	CATSRLTTDTQYF	TGTGCCACCAGCAGACTAACGACAGATACGCAGTATTTT
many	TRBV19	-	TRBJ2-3	CASSTGTDRAQYF	TGTGCCAGTAGTACCGGGACCGACCGTGCGCAGTATTTT
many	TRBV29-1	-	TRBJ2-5	CSVGTKETQYF	TGCAGCGTTGGGACAAAAGAGACCCAGTACTTC
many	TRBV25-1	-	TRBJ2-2	CASSSALNTGELFF	TGTGCCAGCAGTTCAGCGCTGAACACCGGGGAGCTGTTTTTT
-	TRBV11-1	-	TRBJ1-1	CASSLQGFGGATEAFF	TGTGCCAGCAGCTTACAGGGTTTCGGAGGGGCCACTGAAGCTTTCTTT
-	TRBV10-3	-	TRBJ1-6	CASSPGYEGSPLHF	TGTGCCAGCAGTCCCGGGTACGAGGGCTCACCCCTCCACTTT
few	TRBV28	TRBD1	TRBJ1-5	CASEIGQANQPQHF	TGTGCCAGCGAGATCGGACAGGCAAATCAGCCCCAGCATTTT
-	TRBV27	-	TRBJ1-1	CASSSPARMNTEAFF	TGTGCCAGCAGTTCCCCCGCCAGGATGAACACTGAAGCTTTCTTT
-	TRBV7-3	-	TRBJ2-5	CASSLRGRGETQYF	TGTGCCAGCAGCTTACGGGGACGGGGCGAGACCCAGTACTTC
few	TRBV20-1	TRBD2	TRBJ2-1	CSARDRREGPYNEQFF	TGCAGTGCTAGAGATCGGAGGGAGGGCCCCTACAATGAGCAGTTCTTC
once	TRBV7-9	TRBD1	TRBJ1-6	CASSLVDRAPSPLHF	TGTGCCAGCAGCTTAGTCGACAGGGCCCCTTCACCCCTCCACTTT
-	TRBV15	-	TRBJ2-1	CATSSRRTYNEQFF	TGTGCCACCAGCAGTAGGCGGACCTACAATGAGCAGTTCTTC
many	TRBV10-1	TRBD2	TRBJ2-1	CASSGTTGGGNEQFF	TGCGCCAGCAGCGGAACTACCGGGGGGGGCAATGAGCAGTTCTTC
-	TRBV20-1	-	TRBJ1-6	CSAGGYNENSPLHF	TGCAGTGCGGGAGGGTACAATGAGAATTCACCCCTCCACTTT
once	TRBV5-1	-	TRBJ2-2	CASRDTQDTGELFF	TGCGCCAGCAGGGATACACAGGATACCGGGGAGCTGTTTTTT
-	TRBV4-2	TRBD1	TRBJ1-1	CASSQVGPQGRTEAFF	TGTGCCAGCAGCCAAGTCGGGCCACAGGGGAGGACTGAAGCTTTCTTT
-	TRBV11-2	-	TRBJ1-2	CASSLVLATGSRGDYGYTF	TGTGCCAGCAGCTTAGTCCTCGCGACAGGATCTAGAGGTGACTATGGCTACACCTTC
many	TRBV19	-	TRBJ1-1	CASRPRNGAEAFF	TGTGCCAGTAGGCCAAGGAATGGGGCTGAAGCTTTCTTT
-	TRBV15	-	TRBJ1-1	CASNRDFTNTEAFF	TGTGCCAGCAACAGAGATTTTACCAACACTGAAGCTTTCTTT
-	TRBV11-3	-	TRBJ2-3	CASSLDDSGYAQYF	TGTGCCAGCAGCTTAGATGATTCCGGATATGCGCAGTATTTT
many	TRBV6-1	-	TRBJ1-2	CASSEARTMDGYTF	TGTGCCAGCAGTGAAGCAAGGACAATGGATGGCTACACCTTC
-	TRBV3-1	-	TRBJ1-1	CASSPYTNTEAFF	TGTGCCAGCAGCCCGTACACGAACACTGAAGCTTTCTTT
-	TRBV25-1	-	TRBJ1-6	CASSFLAGNSPLHF	TGTGCCAGCAGTTTTTTAGCGGGTAATTCACCCCTCCACTTT
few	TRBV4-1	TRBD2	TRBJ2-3	CASSRLAGGGDTQYF	TGCGCCAGCAGCAGACTAGCGGGGGGTGGAGATACGCAGTATTTT
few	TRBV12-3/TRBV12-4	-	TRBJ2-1	CASSRRILGDQVNEQFF	TGTGCCAGCAGTCGAAGGATTCTAGGGGATCAGGTCAATGAGCAGTTCTTC